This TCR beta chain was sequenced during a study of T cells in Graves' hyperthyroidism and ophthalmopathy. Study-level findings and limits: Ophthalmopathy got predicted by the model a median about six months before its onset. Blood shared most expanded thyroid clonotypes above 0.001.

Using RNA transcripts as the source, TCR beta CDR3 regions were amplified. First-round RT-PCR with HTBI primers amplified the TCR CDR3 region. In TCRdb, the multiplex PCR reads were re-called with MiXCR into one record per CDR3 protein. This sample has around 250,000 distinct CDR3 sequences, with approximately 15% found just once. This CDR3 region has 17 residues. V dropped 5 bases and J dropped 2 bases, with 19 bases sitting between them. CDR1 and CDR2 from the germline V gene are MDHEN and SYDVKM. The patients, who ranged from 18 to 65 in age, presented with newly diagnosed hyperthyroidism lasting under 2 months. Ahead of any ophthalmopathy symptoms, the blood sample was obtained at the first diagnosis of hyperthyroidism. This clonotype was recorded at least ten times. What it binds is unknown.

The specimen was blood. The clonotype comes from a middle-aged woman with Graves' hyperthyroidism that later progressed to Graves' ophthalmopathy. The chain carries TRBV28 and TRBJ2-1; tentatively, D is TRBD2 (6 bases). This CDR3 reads CASSPNWLARTYNEQFF. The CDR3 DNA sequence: TGTGCCAGCAGTCCCAACTGGCTAGCGAGGACCTACAATGAGCAGTTCTTC.